The 15 T cell receptor beta chains below were found in one sample sequenced in a study of siplizumab effects on memory and regulatory T cells. TCRdb's copy holds only in-frame clones and misses some; the assay was immunoSEQ multiplex PCR. This table holds under 130,000 clones, approximately 94% found once. The specimen sequenced was CD4+ T cells sorted from blood. Every receptor here comes from a human donor in good health.

The chain's CDR3 is CASSPRLAGSSYEQYF. CDR3 in DNA: TGTGCCAGCAGCCCACGACTAGCGGGAAGCTCCTACGAGCAGTACTTC. J is TRBJ2-7 and V is TRBV4-2; TRBD2 matches at 11 bases. Germline V gene sequence: CDR1 LGHNA, CDR2 YNFKEQ. The V gene end was trimmed by 4 bases and the J gene end by 0 bases; junction bases not matched to a gene: 5. The CDR3 loop spans 16 amino acids.

The chain joins TRBV6-1 to TRBJ1-2; 10 bases align to TRBD1. Germline CDR1 and CDR2: MNHNS and SASEGT. Trimming at V came to 4 bases and at J to 5 bases, leaving 4 bases not matched to a gene. This CDR3 comprises 14 residues. CDR3 amino acids: CASSVDRGPYGYTF. CDR3 nucleotide sequence: TGTGCCAGCAGTGTAGACAGGGGGCCATATGGCTACACCTTC.

V is TRBV7-3 and J is TRBJ2-6; the D is unclear. The CDR3 covers 14 residues. Germline assignment: CDR1 SGHTA and CDR2 FQGTGA. Deletions cut 5 bases from V and 0 bases from J, with 5 bases between. DNA of the CDR3: TGTGCCAGCAGCCTCAACTCTGGGGCCAACGTCCTGACTTTC. This translates into CASSLNSGANVLTF. The whole variable domain, filled in from reference TRBV7-3 and TRBJ2-6, reads GAGVSQTPSNKVTEKGKYVELRCDPISGHTALYWYRQSLGQGPEFLIYFQGTGAADDSGLPNDRFFAVRPEGSVSTLKIQRTERGDSAVYLCASSLNSGANVLTFGAGSRLTVL.

V gene TRBV21-1 combines with J gene TRBJ1-1; the table's D call, TRBD1, has no DNA check behind it. TRBV21-1 is a pseudogene. CDR3 size: 15 residues. The DNA for the CDR3 is TGTGCCAGCAGTTTTCTGGACAGGGGGAACACTGAAGCTTTCTTT. This translates into CASSFLDRGNTEAFF.

This clone was seen a handful of times. The chain combines TRBV25-1 with TRBJ1-5, with D perhaps matching TRBD1 (6 bases). Trimming left V 7 bases short and J 1 base short, with 8 bases between. Germline V lookup: CDR1 MGHDK, CDR2 SYGVNS. This CDR3 is 13 amino acids long. CDR3 sequence (DNA): TGTGCCAGCACCCAGGGGAGCAATCAGCCCCAGCATTTT. This translates into CASTQGSNQPQHF.

The chain is built from TRBV7-4 and TRBJ2-1; D is possibly TRBD2 (5 bases). Germline CDR1 is SGHVT and CDR2 is SQSDAQ. This CDR3 has 15 residues. V was shortened by 0 bases and J by 7 bases, with 13 bases between the two germline ends. CDR3 residues: CASSLARGWGNEQFF. The CDR3 DNA is TGTGCCAGCAGCTTAGCGAGAGGGTGGGGTAATGAGCAGTTCTTC.

J is TRBJ1-1 and V is TRBV4-1; TRBD1 matches 9 bases. The V gene end was trimmed by 3 bases and the J gene end by 1 base; junction bases not matched to a gene: 15. Germline V gives CDR1 MGHRA, CDR2 YSYEKL. The CDR3 has 19 amino acids. The CDR3 region has the DNA TGCGCCAGCAGCCACTCACTTGGGACAGGGAGAAGGACGAACACTGAAGCTTTCTTT. It codes for CASSHSLGTGRRTNTEAFF.

V is TRBV7-9 and J is TRBJ1-5; unclear D gene. The CDR3 extends over 13 amino acids. CDR1 is SEHNR, CDR2 FQNEAQ, per germline (reference sequence). Trimming shortened V by 2 bases and J by 3 bases, and 5 bases separated the two germline ends. CDR3 nucleotides: TGTGCCAGCAGCTTATCAAACAATCAGCCCCAGCATTTT. It translates to CASSLSNNQPQHF.

This clone occurred a few times. V is TRBV7-8 and J is TRBJ1-2; 7 positions match TRBD1. Germline values: CDR1 SGHVS, CDR2 FQNEAQ. Trimming took 4 bases from V and 4 from J; bases not matched to a gene: 12. CDR3 size: 16 residues. In DNA form, the CDR3 reads TGTGCCAGCAGCTCCTTCACAGGGGATTGGTCCTATGGCTACACCTTC. Encoded protein: CASSSFTGDWSYGYTF. Full variable domain (rest looked up from reference TRBV7-8 and TRBJ1-2): GAGVSQSPRYKVAKRGQDVALRCDPISGHVSLFWYQQALGQGPEFLTYFQNEAQLDKSGLPSDRFFAERPEGSVSTLKIQRTQQEDSAVYLCASSSFTGDWSYGYTFGSGTRLTVV.

The chain recombines TRBV9 with TRBJ1-1; D perhaps matches TRBD1 (6 bases). The CDR3 sequence is 15 residues long. Germline V gives CDR1 SGDLS, CDR2 YYNGEE. V was clipped by 3 bases and J by 1 base, with 13 bases between them. The CDR3 bases are TGTGCCAGCAGCGCCGCCCCACAGGGGAACACTGAAGCTTTCTTT. This encodes CASSAAPQGNTEAFF.

The CDR3 DNA reads TGTGCCAGCAGTAGACTCCGGGAGAACTACGAGCAGTACTTC. This sequence encodes CASSRLRENYEQYF. The gene calls are TRBV6-1 and TRBJ2-7, with a weak D call TRBD2 (6 bases). Germline assignment: CDR1 MNHNS and CDR2 SASEGT. Trimming left V 5 bases short and J 3 bases short, with 14 bases between. This CDR3 has 14 amino acids.

The chain employs TRBV5-1 and TRBJ2-5; D is possibly TRBD1 (6 bases). Germline CDR1 and CDR2: SGHRS and YFSETQ. This CDR3 is 14 amino acids long. V dropped 2 bases and J dropped 4 bases, with 12 bases sitting between them. In nucleotides, the CDR3 is TGCGCCAGCAGCTTTAGGGGACAAGGAGAGACCCAGTACTTC. Amino acid sequence: CASSFRGQGETQYF.

J is TRBJ2-5 and V is TRBV29-1, with D perhaps TRBD1 (6 bases). Germline V gives CDR1 SQVTM, CDR2 ANQGSEA. The CDR3 has 12 amino acids. Trimming removed 8 bases from V and 2 bases from J, with 12 bases in between. The CDR3, as DNA: TGCAGCACAGGGACGGGACAAGAGACCCAGTACTTC. Encoded protein: CSTGTGQETQYF.

The chain uses TRBV6-5 and TRBJ2-7, with 11 positions matching TRBD1. This CDR3 contains 15 residues. Unmatched junction bases numbered 4, after V lost 0 bases and J lost 6 bases. CDR1 is MNHEY and CDR2 is SVGAGI in the germline V gene. The CDR3 nucleotides are TGTGCCAGCAGTTACTCCCCGGGGACAGGGGGCGAGCAGTACTTC. This codes for CASSYSPGTGGEQYF.

This clone was detected only once. The chain combines TRBV5-6 with TRBJ2-6; D gene ambiguous. Germline V CDR1 and CDR2: SGHDT, YYEEEE. Trimming pared 6 bases from V and 5 bases from J, leaving 21 bases between. The CDR3 length is 17 residues. The CDR3 loop is CASKLGNSQSRANVLTF. DNA of the CDR3: TGTGCCAGCAAACTGGGCAATAGTCAAAGTCGGGCCAACGTCCTGACTTTC.